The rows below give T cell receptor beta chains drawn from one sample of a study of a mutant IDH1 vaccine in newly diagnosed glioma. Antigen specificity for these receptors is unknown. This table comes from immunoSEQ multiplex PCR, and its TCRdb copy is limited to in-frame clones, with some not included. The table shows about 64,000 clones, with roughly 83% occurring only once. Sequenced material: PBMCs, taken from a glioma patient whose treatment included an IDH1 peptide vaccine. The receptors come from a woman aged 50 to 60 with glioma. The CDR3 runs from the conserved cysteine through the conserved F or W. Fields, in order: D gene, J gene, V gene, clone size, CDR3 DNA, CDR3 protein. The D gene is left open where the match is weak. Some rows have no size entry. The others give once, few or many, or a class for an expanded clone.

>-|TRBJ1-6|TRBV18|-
TGTGCCAGCTCACCAGAGGGTGTGAATTCACCCCTCCACTTT
CASSPEGVNSPLHF
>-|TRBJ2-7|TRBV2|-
TGTGCCAGCAATTCGCCGGGGCCTTACGAGCAGTACTTC
CASNSPGPYEQYF
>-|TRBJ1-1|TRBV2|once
TGTGCCAGCACTATGGCAAACATGAACACTGAAGCTTTCTTT
CASTMANMNTEAFF
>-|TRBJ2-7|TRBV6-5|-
TGTGCCAGCAAGAGGGGTGTGGAGCAGTACTTC
CASKRGVEQYF
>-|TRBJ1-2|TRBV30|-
TGTGCCTGGAGTGCCCGGGGCGCTCGTGGCTACACCTTC
CAWSARGARGYTF
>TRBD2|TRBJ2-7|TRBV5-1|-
TGCGCCAGCACTTCTAGCGGGGGCTCCTACGAGCAGTACTTC
CASTSSGGSYEQYF
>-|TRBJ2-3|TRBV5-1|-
TGCGCCAGCAGTTGGCTCGCCGGTGTGAGCACAGATACGCAGTATTTT
CASSWLAGVSTDTQYF
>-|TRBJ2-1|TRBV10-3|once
TGTGCCATCAGGGGGGGGACAGCCCACAATGAGCAGTTCTTC
CAIRGGTAHNEQFF
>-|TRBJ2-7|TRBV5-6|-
TGTGCCAGCAGCACGGAAGGAGGCACATCCTACGAGCAGTACTTC
CASSTEGGTSYEQYF
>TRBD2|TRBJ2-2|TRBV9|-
TGTGCCAGCAGCGTAACGGGGGGGGCCGGGACCGGGGAGCTGTTTTTT
CASSVTGGAGTGELFF
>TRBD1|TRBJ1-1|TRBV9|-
TGTGCCAGCAGCGTGGGACAGGGCCCCCCGAACACTGAAGCTTTCTTT
CASSVGQGPPNTEAFF
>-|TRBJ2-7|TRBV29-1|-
TGCAGCCTCCGGACGGGGACCTACGAGCAGTACTTC
CSLRTGTYEQYF
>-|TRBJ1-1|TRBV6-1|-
TGTGCCAGCAGCCCGAGGGGCAAGACTGAAGCTTTCTTT
CASSPRGKTEAFF